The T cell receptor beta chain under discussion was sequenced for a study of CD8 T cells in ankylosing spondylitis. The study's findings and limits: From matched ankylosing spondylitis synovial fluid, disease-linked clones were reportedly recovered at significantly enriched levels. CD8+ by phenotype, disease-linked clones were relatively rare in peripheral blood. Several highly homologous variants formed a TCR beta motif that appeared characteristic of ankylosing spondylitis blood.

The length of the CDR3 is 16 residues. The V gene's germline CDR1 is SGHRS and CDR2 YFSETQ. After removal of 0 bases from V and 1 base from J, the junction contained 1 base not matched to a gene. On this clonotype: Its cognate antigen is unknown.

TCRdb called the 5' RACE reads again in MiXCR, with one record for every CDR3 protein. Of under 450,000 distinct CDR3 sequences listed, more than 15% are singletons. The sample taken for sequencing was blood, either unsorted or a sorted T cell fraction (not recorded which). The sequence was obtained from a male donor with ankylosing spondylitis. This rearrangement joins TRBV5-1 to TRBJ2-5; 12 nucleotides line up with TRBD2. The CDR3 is CASSLGGLAGQETQYF. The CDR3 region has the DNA TGCGCCAGCAGCTTGGGGGGACTAGCGGGCCAAGAGACCCAGTACTTC.